The rows below give T cell receptor beta chains drawn from one sample of a study of blood T cells in healthy people across ages. TCRdb analysed the 5' RACE reads with MiXCR anew, one entry per CDR3 protein. The sample includes about 1.5 million distinct CDR3 sequences, approximately 43% of them seen just once. The sequenced sample was blood. Source of these receptors: a woman aged 18 to 35 in good health. Both conserved end residues are part of each CDR3. The D gene is left open where the match is weak. Where a row states a size, it is once, few, many or the class of an expanded clone; other rows omit it.

TRBJ1-1 TRBD1 TRBV5-1 many TGCGCCAGCAGCTCCTGGACAGGTTTCGGAACTGAAGCTTTCTTT CASSSWTGFGTEAFF
TRBJ2-5 . TRBV5-1 . TGCGCCAGCAGCAGGTTCGGCAACCAAGAGACCCAGTACTTC CASSRFGNQETQYF
TRBJ1-1 . TRBV2 . TGTGCCAGCAGGGACCCTCTCACCCGGGGCACTGAAGCTTTCTTT CASRDPLTRGTEAFF
TRBJ1-5 . TRBV4-1 . TGCGCCAGCAGCCAAGTTGGCGTTGATCAGCCCCAGCATTTT CASSQVGVDQPQHF
TRBJ1-5 . TRBV6-5 . TGTGCCAGCAGTTTAACGTGGCGGGATCAGCCCCAGCATTTT CASSLTWRDQPQHF
TRBJ2-7 TRBD2 TRBV5-1 . TGCGCCAGCAGCCAACTAGCGTCCTCCTACGAGCAGTACTTC CASSQLASSYEQYF
TRBJ2-3 . TRBV20-1 . TGCAGTGCTAGCTGGCAGGGGAACACAGATACGCAGTATTTT CSASWQGNTDTQYF
TRBJ2-3 . TRBV4-1 . TGCGCCAGCAGCCAATTAGGTGTTCTAGCGCAAGATACGCAGTATTTT CASSQLGVLAQDTQYF
TRBJ2-1 TRBD2 TRBV6-4 few TGTGCCAGCAGTGAGACTAGCGGGGGGGCCGTGGATGAGCAGTTCTTC CASSETSGGAVDEQFF
TRBJ2-1 . TRBV6-2/TRBV6-3 . TGTGCCAGCACGGTGGGGTTCTACAATGAGCAGTTCTTC CASTVGFYNEQFF
TRBJ1-1 . TRBV12-3/TRBV12-4 . TGTGCCAGCAGTTTAGGAGGTCGAGCTTTCTTT CASSLGGRAFF
TRBJ2-2 . TRBV3-1 . TGTGCCAGCAGCCCACTCGGAACAATAGGGGCTTCAGGGGACCCCGGGGAGCTGTTTTTT CASSPLGTIGASGDPGELFF
TRBJ2-1 . TRBV3-1 . TGTGCCAGCAGCCAAGATATGGCGTATTCCTACAATGAGCAGTTCTTC CASSQDMAYSYNEQFF
TRBJ1-4 . TRBV12-3/TRBV12-4 . TGTGCCAGCAGTTTTAGGCAAGAAGGAAAACTGTTTTTT CASSFRQEGKLFF
TRBJ2-7 . TRBV6-2/TRBV6-3 . TGTGCCAGCAGTTACTCGTCAAATGTCCCCGGGAATTCCTACGAGCAGTACTTC CASSYSSNVPGNSYEQYF
TRBJ1-5 . TRBV29-1 few TGCAGCGTTACCGGGACGGGAAGCAATCAGCCCCAGCATTTT CSVTGTGSNQPQHF